This T cell receptor (beta chain) was captured in a study of persistence of HIV-infected CD4 T cells. Study-wide context: Median time on suppressive ART was around 8 years. Study results and caveats: TCRbeta richness was lower in CMV- and Gag-responding cells than in anti-CD3/anti-CD28-responding cells.

Sequencing used immunoSEQ version 4 in survey mode. Sequencing was performed with immunoSEQ multiplex PCR; in TCRdb, only in-frame clones are kept and a portion is missing. The table has approximately 36,000 clones, 85% to 90% seen once; the top ten hold 5% to 5.5%. An overlapping HIV-1 Gag peptide pool stimulated these cells at approximately 1 ug/peptide/mL. Memory cells lacking CD40L and CD69 with high CD45RO were sorted. CD4+ T cell counts exceeded 400 cells/uL; CMV serology was positive. The germline gives CDR1 MNHNS, CDR2 SASEGT. The CDR3 extends over 12 amino acids. Trimming pared 2 bases from V and 8 bases from J, leaving 10 bases between. As for this clone: Its target is not known.

This chain uses TRBV6-1 with TRBJ2-7; D assignment may be TRBD1 or TRBD2 (5 bases each). The source was cultured CD4+ T cells from PBMCs, collected from a patient who received antiretroviral therapy. The sequence was obtained from an adult with HIV. The donor label of this sample is uncertain. CDR3 nucleotides: TGTGCCAGCAGTGAATGGGGGAGCAAGCAGTACTTC. Translating gives CASSEWGSKQYF.